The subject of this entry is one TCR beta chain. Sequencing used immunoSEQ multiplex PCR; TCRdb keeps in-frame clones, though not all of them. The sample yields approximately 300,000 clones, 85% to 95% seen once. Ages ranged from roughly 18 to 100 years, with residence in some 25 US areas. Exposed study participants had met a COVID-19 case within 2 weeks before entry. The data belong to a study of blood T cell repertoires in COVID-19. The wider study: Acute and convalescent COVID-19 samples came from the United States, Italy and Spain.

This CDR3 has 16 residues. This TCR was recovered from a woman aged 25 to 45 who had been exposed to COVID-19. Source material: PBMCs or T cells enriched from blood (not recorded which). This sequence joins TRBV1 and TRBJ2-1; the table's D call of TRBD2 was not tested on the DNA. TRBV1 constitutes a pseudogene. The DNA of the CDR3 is TGCACCAGCAGCCATCGAGCGGGGGAGATCTACAATGAGCAGTTCTTC. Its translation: CTSSHRAGEIYNEQFF.